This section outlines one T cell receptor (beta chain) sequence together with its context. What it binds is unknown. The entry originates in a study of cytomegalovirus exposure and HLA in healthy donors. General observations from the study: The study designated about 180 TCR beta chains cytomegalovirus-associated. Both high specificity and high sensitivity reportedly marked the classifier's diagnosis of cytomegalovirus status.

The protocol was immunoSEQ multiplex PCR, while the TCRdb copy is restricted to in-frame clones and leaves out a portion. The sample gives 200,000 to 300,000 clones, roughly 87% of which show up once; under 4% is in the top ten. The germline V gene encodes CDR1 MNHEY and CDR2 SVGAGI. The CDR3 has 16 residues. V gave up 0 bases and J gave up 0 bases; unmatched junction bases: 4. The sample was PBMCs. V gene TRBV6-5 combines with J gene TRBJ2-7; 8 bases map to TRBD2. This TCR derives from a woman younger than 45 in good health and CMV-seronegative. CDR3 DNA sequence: TGTGCCAGCAGTTACTCAGACGCGGGAGGCTCCTACGAGCAGTACTTC. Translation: CASSYSDAGGSYEQYF.